Below are 20 T cell receptor beta chains sequenced from a single sample in a study of blood T cell repertoires in COVID-19. Only in-frame clones appear in the TCRdb table, and some are missing; sequencing was by immunoSEQ multiplex PCR. The profile shows fewer than 200,000 clones, under 85% of them singletons. Sequencing used PBMCs or T cells enriched from blood (not recorded which). These receptors came from a man aged 45-65 years who had recovered from COVID-19.

This clone appeared once. The chain combines TRBV9 with TRBJ1-2; 9 positions agree with TRBD1. Looked up from germline, CDR1 is SGDLS and CDR2 is YYNGEE. V lost 3 bases and J lost 3; bases outside the gene matches: 3. The CDR3 has 14 residues. The CDR3 reads CASSGGDRDYGYTF. The CDR3 coding sequence is TGTGCCAGCAGCGGGGGGGACAGGGACTATGGCTACACCTTC.

V and J are TRBV11-2 and TRBJ1-5, with TRBD1 as a possible D gene (6 bases). V gave up 3 bases and J gave up 1 base, with 19 bases separating them. CDR1 and CDR2 (germline): SGHAT, FQNNGV. The CDR3 is 18 residues long. In DNA, the CDR3 is TGTGCCAGCAGCTTTGGGGGCGCAGGCCGACGGAGCAATCAGCCCCAGCATTTT. Translated: CASSFGGAGRRSNQPQHF. Together with reference TRBV11-2 and TRBJ1-5, the CDR3 gives the full variable domain: EAGVAQSPRYKIIEKRQSVAFWCNPISGHATLYWYQQILGQGPKLLIQFQNNGVVDDSQLPKDRFSAERLKGVDSTLKIQPAKLEDSAVYLCASSFGGAGRRSNQPQHFGDGTRLSIL.

V is TRBV19 and J is TRBJ2-2, with TRBD1 as a possible D gene (5 bases). The CDR3 contains 15 residues. V gave up 6 bases and J gave up 0 bases, with 11 bases separating them. Per germline, CDR1 LNHDA and CDR2 SQIVND (reference sequence). Here the CDR3 DNA reads TGTGCCAGTAGCTCACAGGAGACGAACACCGGGGAGCTGTTTTTT. The encoded protein is CASSSQETNTGELFF. The full variable domain, its missing parts supplied by reference TRBV19 and TRBJ2-2, is DGGITQSPKYLFRKEGQNVTLSCEQNLNHDAMYWYRQDPGQGLRLIYYSQIVNDFQKGDIAEGYSVSREKKESFPLTVTSAQKNPTAFYLCASSSQETNTGELFFGEGSRLTVL.

The gene calls are TRBV24-1 and TRBJ1-5, with D maybe TRBD1 (5 bases). CDR3 length: 13 residues. Germline V lookup: CDR1 KGHDR, CDR2 SFDVKD. V lost 10 bases to trimming and J lost 4 bases, with 13 bases between them. CDR3 sequence: CATQQGGNQPQHF. The CDR3 coding sequence is TGTGCCACGCAGCAGGGAGGGAATCAGCCCCAGCATTTT.

The chain employs TRBV9 and TRBJ2-3; 8 nucleotides match TRBD2. The ends lost 4 bases at V and 2 bases at J; junction bases unmatched: 6. CDR1 and CDR2 from the germline V gene are SGDLS and YYNGEE. The CDR3 covers 15 residues. CDR3 sequence: CASSPRAGVTDTQYF. The CDR3 DNA sequence: TGTGCCAGCAGCCCCCGAGCGGGGGTCACAGATACGCAGTATTTT. The full variable domain, rest sourced from reference TRBV9 and TRBJ2-3, is DSGVTQTPKHLITATGQRVTLRCSPRSGDLSVYWYQQSLDQGLQFLIQYYNGEERAKGNILERFSAQQFPDLHSELNLSSLELGDSALYFCASSPRAGVTDTQYFGPGTRLTVL.

This chain joins TRBV6-2 or TRBV6-3 and TRBJ2-7; D remains unclear. Germline V lookup: CDR1 MNHEY, CDR2 SVGEGT. V shed 2 bases and J shed 5 bases, with 16 bases lying between them. The CDR3 runs 15 residues. CDR3 coding DNA: TGTGCCAGCAGTTACCTTGACTCCCCCCCGAACGAGCAGTACTTC. Translation gives CASSYLDSPPNEQYF.

The chain combines TRBV7-9 with TRBJ1-1; 8 bases are a match to TRBD1. V lost 5 bases, J lost 5 bases, and 1 base stayed unmatched. From germline, CDR1 is SEHNR and CDR2 FQNEAQ (reference sequence). The CDR3 totals 12 residues. CDR3 nucleotide sequence: TGTGCCAGCAGCAGACAGGGGACTGAAGCTTTCTTT. Its translation is CASSRQGTEAFF.

This chain links TRBV7-6 with TRBJ1-4; 10 nucleotides agree with TRBD1. Germline-derived CDR1 and CDR2 are SGHVS and FNYEAQ. The CDR3 length is 16 residues. Unmatched junction bases numbered 2, after V lost 1 base and J lost 3 bases. CDR3 in DNA: TGTGCCAGCAGCTTAGGGACAGGGGGGTCTAATGAAAAACTGTTTTTT. The encoded protein is CASSLGTGGSNEKLFF.

This rearrangement joins TRBV10-2 to TRBJ2-1, with D possibly being TRBD1 (6 bases). This CDR3 has 13 residues. Trimming left V 6 bases short and J 5 bases short, with 11 bases between. The germline V gene has CDR1 WSHSY and CDR2 SAAADI. CDR3 sequence: CASRDTGNNEQFF. The CDR3 bases are TGCGCCAGCAGAGACACAGGGAACAATGAGCAGTTCTTC.

In this sample, this clone turned up once. This chain connects TRBV13 to TRBJ2-3, with 10 bases fitting TRBD1. V shed 6 bases and J 3 bases; nucleotides not matched to a gene: 6. This CDR3 is 15 amino acids long. Looked up from germline, CDR1 is PRHDT and CDR2 is FYEKMQ (reference sequence). The CDR3 region is CASSPGQGMTDTQYF. CDR3 bases: TGTGCCAGCAGTCCGGGACAGGGGATGACAGATACGCAGTATTTT. The full variable domain, in which reference TRBV13 and TRBJ2-3 provide the parts outside the CDR3, is AAGVIQSPRHLIKEKRETATLKCYPIPRHDTVYWYQQGPGQDPQFLISFYEKMQSDKGSIPDRFSAQQFSDYHSELNMSSLELGDSALYFCASSPGQGMTDTQYFGPGTRLTVL.

V usage is TRBV5-6 and J usage is TRBJ1-5; D is unresolved. V was trimmed by 2 bases and J by 2 bases, leaving 11 bases between them. From germline, CDR1 is SGHDT and CDR2 YYEEEE. CDR3 size: 15 residues. The DNA for the CDR3 is TGTGCCAGCAGCTTTTCTCGGGTGGGCAATCAGCCCCAGCATTTT. Its protein is CASSFSRVGNQPQHF.

The chain links TRBV4-1 to TRBJ2-7, with D unclear. Trimming cost V 0 bases and J 1 base, with 4 bases left between them. The CDR3 consists of 13 residues. Germline CDR1 MGHRA, CDR2 YSYEKL. CDR3 nucleotide sequence: TGCGCCAGCAGCCAAGAAACTTCCTACGAGCAGTACTTC. Translation: CASSQETSYEQYF.

This clone has only a few counts. The rearrangement uses TRBV4-1 and TRBJ2-7, with TRBD1 as a possible D gene (5 bases). With 3 bases removed from V and 4 bases from J, the gap between germline ends came to 13 bases. Germline lookup yields CDR1 MGHRA and CDR2 YSYEKL. CDR3 length: 14 residues. CDR3 DNA sequence: TGCGCCAGCAGCCACCCAGGGTCCGGGTACGAGCAGTACTTC. It translates to CASSHPGSGYEQYF.

This clone was picked up one time. The chain couples TRBV5-1 to TRBJ1-1; the match to TRBD1 covers 8 bases. The CDR3 has 15 residues. Trimming took 3 bases from V and 0 from J; bases not matched to a gene: 4. CDR1 SGHRS and CDR2 YFSETQ come from the germline V gene. Here the CDR3 DNA reads TGCGCCAGCAGCTCGGGGGACAGGATGAACACTGAAGCTTTCTTT. It codes for CASSSGDRMNTEAFF.

This rearrangement joins TRBV19 to TRBJ2-7; 9 bases fit TRBD1. The CDR3 loop spans 15 amino acids. Germline V gene sequence: CDR1 LNHDA, CDR2 SQIVND (reference sequence). V gave up 5 bases and J gave up 6 bases; unmatched junction bases: 11. CDR3 bases: TGTGCCAGTAGTCGCGGGACAGGGTACTGGGGCGAGCAGTACTTC. It is translated as CASSRGTGYWGEQYF.

This sequence joins TRBV18 and TRBJ1-3, with unresolved D. Trimming removed 1 base at V and 0 bases at J, with 7 bases between. The germline CDR1 and CDR2 sequences are KGHSH and LQKENI. CDR3 size: 15 residues. CDR3 coding DNA: TGTGCCAGCTCACCACGGCAAAACTCTGGAAACACCATATATTTT. As protein: CASSPRQNSGNTIYF.

This clone was counted once. The chain uses TRBV7-9 and TRBJ2-7; 9 nucleotides align to TRBD1. The germline gives CDR1 SEHNR, CDR2 FQNEAQ (reference sequence). The CDR3 is 15 amino acids. V shed 5 bases, J shed 5 bases, and the junction held 10 bases outside the gene matches. The CDR3 spells CASSLGDRATHEQYF. The CDR3 region has the DNA TGTGCCAGCAGCCTTGGGGACAGGGCCACCCACGAGCAGTACTTC.

The rearrangement joins TRBV9 to TRBJ2-7; tentatively, D is TRBD1 (6 bases). The CDR3 runs to 13 residues. Trimming pared 7 bases from V and 6 bases from J, leaving 17 bases between. The germline V gene encodes CDR1 SGDLS and CDR2 YYNGEE. The CDR3 region is CASATTGIGEQYF. The CDR3 region has the DNA TGTGCCAGCGCTACTACAGGGATCGGCGAGCAGTACTTC.

This chain links TRBV7-2 with TRBJ1-3; 9 bases map to TRBD1. CDR1 is SGHTA and CDR2 is FQGNSA in the germline V gene. CDR3 length equals 19 residues. V gave up 1 base and J gave up 2 bases; unmatched junction bases: 12. The CDR3 loop is CASSLGRTGVGLAGNTIYF. The CDR3 region has the DNA TGTGCCAGCAGCTTAGGGCGGACAGGGGTTGGTCTGGCTGGAAACACCATATATTTT.

The genes are TRBV13 and TRBJ2-7; weak D call: TRBD2 (5 bases). Germline V gene data show CDR1 as PRHDT and CDR2 as FYEKMQ (reference sequence). This CDR3 has 13 residues. V lost 3 bases and J 6 bases, leaving 12 bases between the germline ends. CDR3 region: CASSLEVMGEQYF. The CDR3 nucleotides read TGTGCCAGCAGCTTGGAGGTCATGGGCGAGCAGTACTTC.